The 14 T cell receptor beta chains in this list originate from one sample, sequenced in a study of metastatic and nonmetastatic thyroid tumors. Prior to thyroid surgery, none of the patients had received any treatment. Through MiXCR, TCRdb re-clonotyped the PCR reads. The sample lists 50,000 to 65,000 clones; just over 4% were seen once. The sequencing sample was made of blood. These receptors were taken from a female donor with papillary thyroid cancer or a benign thyroid nodule (not recorded which). Some clones in this sample may be carry-over from other donors' samples.

In its sample, this clone was seen many times. V gene TRBV2 combines with J gene TRBJ1-5; TRBD1 is a possible D gene (5 bases). Germline assignment: CDR1 SNHLY and CDR2 FYNNEI. CDR3 size: 15 residues. V dropped 3 bases and J dropped 5 bases, with 14 bases sitting between them. In DNA form, the CDR3 reads TGTGCCAGCAGTGAGCGAGGGGTAAGGGATCAGCCCCAGCATTTT. Protein sequence: CASSERGVRDQPQHF.

In the case of this clone: This may stem from a read error, because a much larger clone lies one nucleotide away. V gene TRBV4-1 combines with J gene TRBJ2-3, with D unresolved. The CDR3 contains 12 residues. The germline CDR1 and CDR2 sequences are MGHRA and YSYEKL. V was trimmed by 5 bases and J by 5 bases, leaving 8 bases between them. This CDR3 is CASSSVRDTQYF. The CDR3 bases are TGCGCCAGCAGCAGTGTCCGAGATACGCAGTATTTT.

This clone was recorded at least ten times. The rearrangement links TRBV9 to TRBJ2-5, with 10 bases lining up with TRBD1. V dropped 4 bases and J dropped 1; count of bases not matched to a gene: 10. The CDR3 has 17 amino acids. Per the germline V gene, CDR1 is SGDLS and CDR2 is YYNGEE. The CDR3 sequence is CASSSPTWDRGQETQYF. DNA of the CDR3: TGTGCCAGCAGCTCACCGACCTGGGACAGGGGCCAAGAGACCCAGTACTTC.

In its sample, this clone was seen a few times. The chain links TRBV6-1 to TRBJ1-2, with D possibly being TRBD1 (6 bases). The germline gives CDR1 MNHNS, CDR2 SASEGT. The V end was cut by 5 bases, the J end by 3 bases, with 13 bases between. The length of the CDR3 is 14 residues. CDR3 in amino acids: CASSRTDYDYGYTF. The CDR3, as DNA: TGTGCCAGCAGTCGGACAGATTACGACTATGGCTACACCTTC.

This clone was picked up many times. The gene calls are TRBV28 and TRBJ2-1; the D is unclear. V was trimmed by 6 bases and J by 12 bases, leaving 12 bases between them. This CDR3 has 11 amino acids. Germline loops: CDR1 MDHEN, CDR2 SYDVKM. Here the CDR3 DNA reads TGTGCCAGCAGCTCGCCGGTAGGGCAGTTCTTC. Protein sequence: CASSSPVGQFF.

The sample holds many counts of this clone. A much bigger clone sits one base away, suggesting this may be a read error. Given the absence of the conserved phenylalanine or tryptophan at the CDR3 end, a read error is likely. Other DNA sequences within the sample encode an identical CDR3. The chain couples TRBV28 to TRBJ1-1; 10 bases match TRBD1. This CDR3 region has 14 residues. Germline lookup yields CDR1 MDHEN and CDR2 SYDVKM. The V and J ends lost 4 bases and 11 bases, in that order; junction bases with no gene match: 10. Written as DNA, the CDR3 is TGTGCCAGCAGTTATTTTGGGACAGGGGCAGGGGCTTTCTCT. Residues: CASSYFGTGAGAFS.

This clone has a count of ten or more. Relative to the germline gene, one junction end is altered; a read error may explain this. CDR3 nucleotide sequence: TGTGCCAGCATCTTAGCGGGGCGCACAGATACGCAGTATTTT. Its protein is CASILAGRTDTQYF. The chain joins TRBV7-9 to TRBJ2-3; TRBD2 aligns across 8 bases. CDR3 length equals 14 residues. Germline values: CDR1 SEHNR, CDR2 FQNEAQ (reference sequence).

This clone was seen at least ten times. The chain has TRBV4-1 and TRBJ1-1; D unclear. The CDR3 extends over 14 amino acids. Trimming removed 1 base from V and 4 bases from J, with 10 bases in between. Looked up from germline, CDR1 is MGHRA and CDR2 is YSYEKL. The CDR3 DNA reads as TGCGCCAGCAGCCAAGTTTGGGTAGCCACTGAAGCTTTCTTT. Translation gives CASSQVWVATEAFF.

About this clone: The junction differs from germline at one of its ends, possibly a read error. V usage is TRBV6-1 and J usage is TRBJ2-7; TRBD2 is a possible D gene (7 bases). The CDR3 sequence is 15 residues long. Germline V gives CDR1 MNHNS, CDR2 SASEGT. The CDR3 is CASSPAGAVGWEQYF. CDR3 nucleotides: TGCGCCAGCAGTCCTGCGGGGGCGGTAGGGTGGGAGCAGTACTTC.

This clone showed up many times. This chain links TRBV5-1 with TRBJ2-3; D tentatively fits TRBD1 or TRBD2 (5 bases each). CDR1 is SGHRS and CDR2 is YFSETQ in the germline V gene. The CDR3 loop spans 16 amino acids. The V gene lost 7 bases and the J gene lost 2 bases, with 20 bases spanning the gap. The CDR3: CASGPGDRLTTDTQYF. The CDR3 coding sequence is TGCGCCAGCGGCCCTGGGGACCGACTAACCACAGATACGCAGTATTTT. The entire variable domain, with the rest obtained from reference TRBV5-1 and TRBJ2-3, is as follows: KAGVTQTPRYLIKTRGQQVTLSCSPISGHRSVSWYQQTPGQGLQFLFEYFSETQRNKGNFPGRFSGRQFSNSRSEMNVSTLELGDSALYLCASGPGDRLTTDTQYFGPGTRLTVL.

This clone has ten or more counts. The chain couples TRBV27 to TRBJ2-1; 9 nucleotides line up with TRBD2. The ends lost 8 bases at V and 0 bases at J; junction bases unmatched: 8. Germline CDR1 reads MNHEY; CDR2 reads SMNVEV (reference sequence). CDR3 length: 16 residues. The CDR3 bases are TGTGCCAGCCTACCCTGGCGGGAGGGCTCCTACAATGAGCAGTTCTTC. It codes for CASLPWREGSYNEQFF.

Only a few counts were recorded for this clone. The CDR3 nucleotides read TGTGCCAGCAGCTTAGGGGGGGCCGGTGTCTATACCTTC. Translated: CASSLGGAGVYTF. V is TRBV7-2 and J is TRBJ1-2, with TRBD1 as a possible D gene (6 bases). Trimming stripped 1 base from V and 14 bases from J, with 17 bases between. This CDR3 contains 13 residues. Germline CDR1 and CDR2: SGHTA and FQGNSA.

This clone was seen ten or more times. This chain links TRBV19 with TRBJ2-2; a possible D gene is TRBD1 (6 bases). Between the trimmed V and J ends, which lost 4 bases and 6 bases, there was a span of 21 bases. This CDR3 region has 17 residues. Germline-derived CDR1 and CDR2 are LNHDA and SQIVND (reference sequence). The CDR3 sequence is CASSTRTAPLSPGELFF. CDR3 bases: TGTGCCAGTAGTACAAGGACAGCCCCCCTAAGTCCCGGGGAGCTGTTTTTT.

A few counts support this clone. The chain links TRBV6-2 or TRBV6-3 to TRBJ1-1; D is unresolved. V was trimmed by 8 bases and J by 5 bases, leaving 15 bases between them. Germline V gives CDR1 MNHEY, CDR2 SVGEGT. CDR3 length: 13 amino acids. CDR3 loop: CASGLSDWTEAFF. CDR3 DNA: TGTGCCAGCGGTCTCAGCGATTGGACTGAAGCTTTCTTT.